The rows below give T cell receptor beta chains drawn from one sample of a study of blood T cell repertoires in COVID-19. Sequencing was performed with immunoSEQ multiplex PCR; in TCRdb, only in-frame clones are kept and a portion is missing. The sample has some 700,000 clones; more than 80% are singletons. The sequenced sample was peripheral blood. The receptors shown here come from a young woman with acute or convalescent COVID-19. Both conserved end residues are part of each CDR3. D genes are given only for firm matches. Expanded clones are given a class, and other clones once, few, many or no size at all.

cdr3_length | j_call | v_call | clone_size | d_call | cdr3_aa
14 | TRBJ2-6 | TRBV3-1/TRBV3-2 | . | . | CASSQRTGANVLTF
14 | TRBJ1-3 | TRBV18 | . | . | CASSPVDSGNTIYF
12 | TRBJ1-2 | TRBV6-7 | . | . | CASSYSEGGYTF
15 | TRBJ1-5 | TRBV5-8 | . | TRBD1 | CASSLGQGANQPQHF
12 | TRBJ2-7 | TRBV29-1 | . | . | CSVAGTPSEQYF
14 | TRBJ1-2 | TRBV3-1/TRBV3-2 | . | TRBD1 | CASSRVGTAFGYTF
18 | TRBJ2-3 | TRBV24-1 | . | . | CATSEADYHPGNPDTQYF
13 | TRBJ1-2 | TRBV28 | once | . | CASSFRAFYGYTF
16 | TRBJ2-7 | TRBV19 | . | TRBD1 | CASRRQGTQESYEQYF
13 | TRBJ2-1 | TRBV7-9 | . | . | CASSLSGYNEQFF
14 | TRBJ2-7 | TRBV6-5 | . | TRBD2 | CASSTRGEGYEQYF
15 | TRBJ2-7 | TRBV27 | . | TRBD1 | CASSSGGTGVHEQYF
15 | TRBJ2-5 | TRBV11-3 | . | TRBD1 | CASSSSQGRQETQYF
11 | TRBJ2-5 | TRBV6-5 | . | . | CATRGMGTQYF
11 | TRBJ1-2 | TRBV2 | . | . | CASSDPYGYTF
14 | TRBJ2-1 | TRBV13 | . | TRBD1 | CASSPGQGGAEQFF
14 | TRBJ1-5 | TRBV6-5 | . | . | CASSYSGPNQPQHF
13 | TRBJ1-2 | TRBV6-6 | few | . | CASVAGGGYGYTF
12 | TRBJ1-1 | TRBV29-1 | . | TRBD1 | CSVGTGGLEAFF
13 | TRBJ2-7 | TRBV7-9 | few | TRBD1 | CASKQTGEYEQYF
13 | TRBJ1-1 | TRBV19 | . | TRBD1 | CASRTGVNTEAFF
11 | TRBJ1-1 | TRBV6-5 | . | . | CASKRGPEAFF
15 | TRBJ2-1 | TRBV19 | . | . | CASSIGETGGNEQFF
17 | TRBJ1-4 | TRBV10-2 | . | TRBD1 | CASRGGDRGRRREKLFF
14 | TRBJ1-5 | TRBV4-1 | . | TRBD1 | CASSQTGSNQPQHF
12 | TRBJ1-1 | TRBV15 | . | TRBD1 | CATRTGRTEAFF
13 | TRBJ1-2 | TRBV7-9 | . | . | CASSLAGGNGYTF
13 | TRBJ2-1 | TRBV24-1 | . | TRBD2 | CATSRAGVSEQFF
13 | TRBJ2-5 | TRBV29-1 | few | TRBD1 | CSAGLTGWETQYF
13 | TRBJ1-2 | TRBV30 | . | TRBD1 | CAWNRGLIYGYTF
15 | TRBJ2-1 | TRBV5-8 | . | . | CASSWHGQTYNEQFF
16 | TRBJ2-1 | TRBV5-4 | . | . | CASSLDGGLSENEQFF
15 | TRBJ1-1 | TRBV6-2/TRBV6-3 | . | . | CASSYGDRSNTEAFF
12 | TRBJ1-2 | TRBV29-1 | . | . | CSVSDGSHGYTF
16 | TRBJ1-5 | TRBV7-3 | few | TRBD1 | CASSLPGQGFDQPQHF
15 | TRBJ1-2 | TRBV19 | . | . | CASSGSGFRNYGYTF
11 | TRBJ2-1 | TRBV19 | . | . | CASSITSEQFF
15 | TRBJ1-3 | TRBV2 | . | . | CASRASGMSGNTIYF
12 | TRBJ1-2 | TRBV19 | . | . | CASSINFYGYTF
14 | TRBJ2-5 | TRBV9 | once | TRBD2 | CASSVAPSGGTQYF
13 | TRBJ1-1 | TRBV30 | . | TRBD1 | CAWSQGAGTEAFF
14 | TRBJ1-6 | TRBV19 | . | TRBD1 | CASGQGLKNSPLHF
14 | TRBJ1-1 | TRBV7-9 | . | . | CASSPTELNTEAFF
14 | TRBJ1-5 | TRBV7-2 | . | TRBD1 | CASSIDRASQPQHF
15 | TRBJ1-5 | TRBV7-2 | . | . | CASSLTGQKNQPQHF
13 | TRBJ1-2 | TRBV6-1 | . | TRBD1 | CASSEARQGGYTF
15 | TRBJ1-1 | TRBV6-5 | . | . | CASSYEPGGITEAFF
15 | TRBJ1-2 | TRBV4-2 | . | . | CASSQGLRSNYGYTF
18 | TRBJ1-5 | TRBV4-1 | . | TRBD1 | CASSPEGTGGIGNQPQHF
14 | TRBJ1-1 | TRBV4-1 | . | . | CASSQVLRDTEAFF